The entry below gives a single T cell receptor (beta chain) sequence along with its context. Antigen specificity is unknown. Method: immunoSEQ multiplex PCR; TCRdb's copy keeps in-frame clones and lacks some. This repertoire shows fewer than 40,000 clones, approximately 80% found once; its top ten account for around 1.3%. The sample originates from a study of T cells in narcolepsy. Across the study: Healthy controls were enrolled alongside patients with narcolepsy type 1 or type 2. Notes on the study in general: Healthy controls reportedly lacked the autoreactive clonotypes serially found in patients' blood.

The V gene lost 2 bases and the J gene lost 7 bases, with 5 bases spanning the gap. Germline lookup yields CDR1 SNHLY and CDR2 FYNNEI. CDR3 length: 11 amino acids. The TCR comes from a human donor with narcolepsy. The chain carries TRBV2 and TRBJ1-1, with D unclear. What was sequenced was CD45RA- memory CD4+ T cells from PBMCs. The chain's CDR3 is CASSEYGEAFF. Here the CDR3 DNA reads TGTGCCAGCAGTGAATACGGTGAAGCTTTCTTT.